This T cell receptor (beta chain) stems from a study of T-cell reconstitution after alpha-beta-depleted transplantation in children. In its sample, this clonotype was seen many times. Its antigen is undetermined. Study outcomes and limitations: Surviving recipient cells, namely T cells and thymic progenitors, were the source of high day-60 TCRbeta diversity in some patients. T-cell numbers and diversity one year post-transplant derived largely from freshly generated T cells.

Unique molecular identifiers were incorporated during preparation of the TCRbeta library. One entry per CDR3 protein, called by TCRdb with MiXCR from the PCR reads. The sample has around 200,000 distinct CDR3 sequences; around 7.7% are singletons. CDR1 and CDR2 from the germline V gene are DFQATT and SNEGSKA (reference sequence). The CDR3 runs to 14 residues. The chain employs TRBV20-1 and TRBJ2-1; TRBD2 matches 11 bases. The receptor's source is a male patient between 2 and 9 years old who had a stem cell transplant for acute myeloid leukemia, so the T cells may come from the graft donor. Sequenced here: PBMCs, mostly from graft donor cells, sampled 360 days after TCRalphabeta/CD19-depleted stem cell transplant. The CDR3 DNA reads as TGCAGGACTAGCGGGGACCGTTCAGACCATGAGCAGTTCTTC. Protein sequence: CRTSGDRSDHEQFF.